This T cell receptor beta chain was recorded in a study of OX40 agonist ivuxolimab in advanced cancers. CDR3 length: 10 amino acids. Per germline, CDR1 DFQATT and CDR2 SNEGSKA (reference sequence). The data were produced by immunoSEQ multiplex PCR, yet TCRdb's version contains in-frame clones alone and is incomplete. The data contain 65,000 to 95,000 clones, around nine tenths of them singletons. This chain links TRBV20-1 with TRBJ2-7; D is ambiguous. This TCR was sampled from an adult with an advanced solid tumor such as melanoma, head and neck, liver or kidney cancer. The sequenced sample was CD4+ or CD8+ T cells sorted from blood, obtained in a trial of the OX40 agonist ivuxolimab. Written as DNA, the CDR3 is TGCAGCCTCGATTCCCGAATGCAGTACTTC. The encoded protein is CSLDSRMQYF.